The 29 T cell receptor beta chains below all came from one sample that was sequenced in a study of control samples from healthy donors and cancer patients. Repertoires were generated with immunoSEQ multiplex PCR, while TCRdb's copy carries only in-frame clones and drops some. Of about 38,000 clones listed, around 88% are singletons. Sequencing was carried out using PBMCs. The receptors were sampled from a woman in her sixties or seventies with lung cancer.

The V and J genes are TRBV21-1 and TRBJ2-7. TRBV21-1 is described as a pseudogene. The length of the CDR3 is 18 residues. Here the CDR3 DNA reads TGTGCCAGCAGCAAAGTGTATCGGGGACGGAGTGTTTCCTACGAGCAGTACTTC. Translation gives CASSKVYRGRSVSYEQYF.

The chain links TRBV4-1 to TRBJ2-6; no clear D gene. The V and J ends lost 10 bases and 4 bases respectively, with 11 bases between them. In germline, CDR1 is MGHRA, CDR2 YSYEKL. The CDR3 loop spans 13 amino acids. As DNA, the CDR3 is TGCGCCACTCGTCCCCTCGGGGCCAACGTCCTGACTTTC. Translation: CATRPLGANVLTF.

The CDR3 DNA is TGTGCCAGCAGCTTAAATAGCCAGGGAATCAGTGGCTACACCTTC. This encodes CASSLNSQGISGYTF. The V and J genes are TRBV7-3 and TRBJ1-2; TRBD1 might be the D (5 bases). The length of the CDR3 is 15 residues. CDR1 SGHTA and CDR2 FQGTGA come from the germline V gene. Trimming stripped 1 base from V and 7 bases from J, with 16 bases between.

The chain carries TRBV15 and TRBJ2-1; no definite D call. The germline CDR1 and CDR2 sequences are LNHNV and YYDKDF (reference sequence). V gave up 0 bases and J gave up 5 bases, with 11 bases separating them. The CDR3 runs to 15 residues. The CDR3 DNA sequence: TGTGCCACCAGCAGAGATGTAGAGGAGAACAATGAGCAGTTCTTC. It is translated as CATSRDVEENNEQFF.

The chain joins TRBV6-5 to TRBJ1-6, with a possible D match to TRBD1 (6 bases). Germline assignment: CDR1 MNHEY and CDR2 SVGAGI. The CDR3 is 16 amino acids. V gave up 4 bases and J gave up 5 bases, with 15 bases separating them. CDR3: CASSLTGTTHNSPLHF. The CDR3 region has the DNA TGTGCCAGCAGTTTAACAGGGACGACTCATAATTCACCCCTCCACTTT.

The chain couples TRBV3-1 (or the pseudogene TRBV3-2) to TRBJ2-1; TRBD2 might be the D (5 bases). This CDR3 comprises 13 residues. V lost 6 bases to trimming and J lost 0 bases, with 6 bases between them. The V gene's germline CDR1 is LGHDT and CDR2 YNNKEL (reference sequence). The CDR3 nucleotides read TGTGCCAGCAGAGGGAGCTCCTACAATGAGCAGTTCTTC. Translated: CASRGSSYNEQFF.

This clone was seen once. The J gene is TRBJ1-4, the V gene TRBV6-5, with 10 bases aligning to TRBD1. This CDR3 has 15 amino acids. Germline CDR1 MNHEY, CDR2 SVGAGI. With V trimmed by 4 bases and J by 8 bases, 7 bases remained unmatched. The CDR3, as DNA: TGTGCCAGCAGTTCTCCGGGACAGGGGAGGGAAAAACTGTTTTTT. This sequence encodes CASSSPGQGREKLFF.

The rearrangement uses TRBV14 and TRBJ1-2, with TRBD1 matching over 8 bases. Germline CDR1 SGHDN, CDR2 FVKESK. Trimming at V came to 3 bases and at J to 8 bases, leaving 5 bases not matched to a gene. The CDR3 spans 13 residues. The CDR3 nucleotides read TGTGCCAGCAGCCAGAGGACAGGGATCGGCTACACCTTC. The encoded protein is CASSQRTGIGYTF.

This clone was detected once. This rearrangement joins TRBV19 to TRBJ2-2, with TRBD1 as a possible D gene (6 bases). Germline V lookup: CDR1 LNHDA, CDR2 SQIVND (reference sequence). Between the trimmed V and J ends, which lost 4 bases and 9 bases, there was a span of 15 bases. The CDR3 contains 14 residues. This chain's CDR3 is CASSTGTRSRELFF. The CDR3 DNA sequence: TGTGCCAGTAGTACCGGGACACGCTCGAGGGAGCTGTTTTTT.

The CDR3 spells CASSEGPGTGLSGAFF. The DNA of the CDR3 is TGTGCCAGCAGCGAAGGTCCCGGGACAGGGCTCAGTGGAGCTTTCTTT. The chain couples TRBV5-4 to TRBJ1-1; 9 nucleotides align to TRBD1. Germline V gene lookup returns CDR1 SGHNT and CDR2 YYREEE (reference sequence). The CDR3 extends over 16 amino acids. With 4 bases clipped from V and 10 bases from J, the junction kept 17 bases outside the gene matches.

This chain links TRBV6-2 or TRBV6-3 with TRBJ1-2, with TRBD1 matching 7 bases. The trim removed 6 bases at V and 1 base at J, leaving 8 bases unmatched. This CDR3 spans 15 amino acids. Germline V CDR1 and CDR2: MNHEY, SVGEGT. CDR3 nucleotides: TGTGCCAGCAGCTCTCTGGGACAGAGTAACTATGGCTACACCTTC. Its translation: CASSSLGQSNYGYTF.

The genes are TRBV4-2 and TRBJ2-1, with 7 bases that match TRBD2. The junction had 3 bases not matched to a gene; V was cut back by 1 base and J by 0 bases. CDR3 length equals 16 residues. CDR1 LGHNA and CDR2 YNFKEQ come from the germline V gene. DNA for the CDR3: TGTGCCAGCAGCCAAGTGGGCGGGAGCTCCTACAATGAGCAGTTCTTC. Its translation: CASSQVGGSSYNEQFF.

This chain links TRBV18 with TRBJ1-1; possibly TRBD1 for D (5 bases). The CDR3 has 13 amino acids. The germline CDR1 and CDR2 sequences are KGHSH and LQKENI. The V end lost 6 bases, the J end lost 1 base, and 9 bases lay between the germline ends. The CDR3, as DNA: TGTGCCAGCTCGGAAGGGGAGAACACTGAAGCTTTCTTT. Protein sequence: CASSEGENTEAFF.

The rearrangement joins TRBV6-2 or TRBV6-3 to TRBJ2-5; possibly TRBD1 for D (5 bases). Deletions cut 2 bases from V and 10 bases from J, with 11 bases between. There are 12 residues in the CDR3. Germline CDR1 is MNHEY and CDR2 is SVGEGT. The CDR3 protein is CASSYPPRDQYF. CDR3 in DNA: TGTGCCAGCAGTTACCCCCCCAGGGACCAGTACTTC.

The chain carries TRBV2 and TRBJ2-7; D remains unclear. The CDR3 length is 14 residues. Germline CDR1 SNHLY, CDR2 FYNNEI. Deletions cut 2 bases from V and 5 bases from J, with 13 bases between. This chain's CDR3 is CASSESFSGHEQYF. CDR3 sequence (DNA): TGTGCCAGCAGTGAAAGTTTTTCTGGGCACGAGCAGTACTTC.

This clone was picked up one time. The chain employs TRBV10-2 and TRBJ2-7, with D unclear. CDR1 WSHSY and CDR2 SAAADI come from the germline V gene. Between the trimmed V and J ends, which lost 2 bases and 0 bases, there was a span of 11 bases. The CDR3 has 15 residues. CDR3 bases: TGCGCCAGCAGTGAGGGTTCCCGTTTCTCCTACGAGCAGTACTTC. The encoded protein is CASSEGSRFSYEQYF.

The V and J genes are TRBV6-2 or TRBV6-3 and TRBJ1-5, with no clear D. The CDR3 runs to 12 residues. Trimming removed 2 bases from V and 5 bases from J, with 4 bases in between. Per the germline V gene, CDR1 is MNHEY and CDR2 is SVGEGT. CDR3 sequence: CASSYEYQPQHF. Here the CDR3 DNA reads TGTGCCAGCAGTTACGAATATCAGCCCCAGCATTTT.

This clone was recorded a few times. Other DNA sequences in this specimen translate into the identical CDR3. The rearrangement joins TRBV11-2 to TRBJ1-3; D possibly corresponds to TRBD1 (5 bases). The CDR3 covers 14 residues. With 5 bases removed from V and 1 base from J, the gap between germline ends came to 9 bases. Germline lookup yields CDR1 SGHAT and CDR2 FQNNGV. CDR3 region: CASSPGTSGNTIYF. The CDR3 nucleotides read TGTGCCAGCAGCCCCGGGACGTCTGGAAACACCATATATTTT.

This chain uses TRBV7-9 with TRBJ2-7; D may match TRBD1 or TRBD2 (5 bases each). V lost 3 bases and J lost 0, with 15 bases in between. This CDR3 region has 16 residues. Germline values: CDR1 SEHNR, CDR2 FQNEAQ (reference sequence). CDR3 loop: CASSLGDLPSSYEQYF. The CDR3 nucleotides read TGTGCCAGCAGCTTGGGGGACCTTCCGAGCTCCTACGAGCAGTACTTC.

The chain combines TRBV9 with TRBJ1-2, with no clear D. The CDR3 totals 14 residues. Trimming left V 1 base short and J 6 bases short, with 13 bases between. Germline V gives CDR1 SGDLS, CDR2 YYNGEE. This CDR3 reads CASSVYTARDGYTF. CDR3 DNA: TGTGCCAGCAGCGTATATACAGCGAGGGATGGCTACACCTTC.

CDR3: CASSPGDGRDRGYGYTF. DNA of the CDR3: TGTGCCAGCAGTCCAGGGGATGGACGGGACAGGGGCTATGGCTACACCTTC. V is TRBV6-4 and J is TRBJ1-2; the match to TRBD1 covers 10 bases. This CDR3 has 17 residues. CDR1 is MRHNA, CDR2 SNTAGT, per germline. J lost 4 bases, V lost 5 bases, and 13 bases had no gene match.

J is TRBJ1-1 and V is TRBV7-3, with D maybe TRBD1 (6 bases). Germline V gene lookup returns CDR1 SGHTA and CDR2 FQGTGA. V was clipped by 4 bases and J by 5 bases, with 14 bases between them. The CDR3 length is 14 residues. CDR3 coding DNA: TGTGCCAGCAGCTCGGGGGGCTCGAGGACTGAAGCTTTCTTT. As protein: CASSSGGSRTEAFF. Combining the CDR3 with reference TRBV7-3 and TRBJ1-1 gives the whole variable domain GAGVSQTPSNKVTEKGKYVELRCDPISGHTALYWYRQSLGQGPEFLIYFQGTGAADDSGLPNDRFFAVRPEGSVSTLKIQRTERGDSAVYLCASSSGGSRTEAFFGQGTRLTVV.

V and J are TRBV3-1 (or the pseudogene TRBV3-2) and TRBJ2-1; 7 nucleotides align to TRBD1. The CDR3 runs to 19 residues. V trimming: 0 bases; J trimming: 4 bases; junction bases outside the gene matches: 15. Germline V gene sequence: CDR1 LGHDT, CDR2 YNNKEL (reference sequence). The CDR3 protein is CASSQESSFEQGPYNEQFF. The DNA of the CDR3 is TGTGCCAGCAGCCAAGAATCTTCTTTCGAACAGGGGCCTTACAATGAGCAGTTCTTC.

This rearrangement joins TRBV19 to TRBJ2-5; the match to TRBD1 covers 7 bases. V dropped 5 bases and J dropped 8; count of bases not matched to a gene: 11. CDR3 length: 14 residues. In germline, CDR1 is LNHDA, CDR2 SQIVND (reference sequence). CDR3 sequence reads: CASSFRDRRDTQYF. CDR3 nucleotide sequence: TGTGCCAGTAGTTTCCGGGACAGAAGAGATACCCAGTACTTC.

The chain's CDR3 is CATSRETFGTQYF. In DNA, the CDR3 is TGTGCCACCAGCAGAGAAACTTTTGGAACGCAGTATTTT. The chain carries TRBV15 and TRBJ2-3; D gene unclear. This CDR3 comprises 13 residues. Trimming left V 0 bases short and J 9 bases short, with 10 bases between. Germline-derived CDR1 and CDR2 are LNHNV and YYDKDF (reference sequence).

The V gene is TRBV18, the J gene TRBJ2-7, with TRBD1 matching 8 bases. The CDR3 is made up of 14 amino acids. After removal of 3 bases from V and 13 bases from J, the junction contained 14 bases not matched to a gene. Germline V lookup: CDR1 KGHSH, CDR2 LQKENI. The CDR3 loop is CASSPGISGDRLYF. The CDR3 DNA sequence: TGTGCCAGCTCACCCGGGATATCAGGGGACAGGCTTTACTTC.

The chain uses TRBV27 and TRBJ2-7; 7 bases line up with TRBD1. The germline V gene encodes CDR1 MNHEY and CDR2 SMNVEV (reference sequence). V lost 4 bases, J lost 0 bases, and 6 bases stayed unmatched. The CDR3 is 15 residues long. This chain's CDR3 is CASSSNYRGSYEQYF. The CDR3 nucleotides are TGTGCCAGCAGTTCTAACTACAGGGGCTCCTACGAGCAGTACTTC.

The table lists this clone with a few counts. This chain links TRBV6-4 with TRBJ2-2; maybe TRBD2 (5 bases). The V end lost 5 bases, the J end lost 4 bases, and 11 bases lay between the germline ends. In germline, CDR1 is MRHNA, CDR2 SNTAGT. The CDR3 has 14 residues. CDR3 loop: CASSPSPGTGELFF. DNA of the CDR3: TGTGCCAGCAGTCCTAGCCCTGGCACCGGGGAGCTGTTTTTT.

J is TRBJ1-1 and V is TRBV19; tentative D call: TRBD1 (6 bases). The V end was cut by 7 bases, the J end by 0 bases, with 12 bases between. CDR3 size: 14 residues. From germline, CDR1 is LNHDA and CDR2 SQIVND (reference sequence). CDR3 loop: CASKVQGMNTEAFF. CDR3 DNA sequence: TGTGCCAGTAAGGTACAGGGCATGAACACTGAAGCTTTCTTT.